Detailed here is one TCR beta chain. This sample is drawn from a study of cytomegalovirus exposure and HLA in healthy donors. The assay was immunoSEQ multiplex PCR, and TCRdb's table has in-frame clones only and misses some. The sample includes 150,000 to 200,000 clones, 86% of them seen just once. This sequence was found in a woman between 18 and 29 years old in good health and CMV-seronegative. Material for sequencing was PBMCs.

In DNA, the CDR3 is TGTGCCAGCAGCTTAGGCCCGGGACAGGGGGCTACAGATACGCAGTATTTT. It encodes CASSLGPGQGATDTQYF. This rearrangement joins TRBV5-5 to TRBJ2-3; TRBD1 matches 12 bases. CDR1 is SGHKS and CDR2 is YYEKEE in the germline V gene (reference sequence). This CDR3 is 17 amino acids long. The V gene end was trimmed by 2 bases and the J gene end by 3 bases; junction bases not matched to a gene: 7.